The clone carrying this T cell receptor beta chain came up a few times. The antigen is not known. The data were taken from a study of post-analysis software for immune sequencing data. Across the study: Relapsing-remitting, secondary progressive and progressive-relapsing multiple sclerosis were all included among the disease courses. Study-wide points: Normalized Chao1 diversity in multiple sclerosis patients fell significantly below that of controls. Under F measure analysis, samples from one preparation batch co-clustered strongly.

Researchers reported that TCR beta cDNA libraries carried unique molecular identifiers. Starting from approximately 1 to 10 million T cells, the study yielded approximately 500,000 cDNA molecules. TCRdb re-analysed the PCR reads in MiXCR, keeping a single row per CDR3 protein. The repertoire holds hundreds of thousands of distinct CDR3 sequences, with around 50% as singletons. This clonotype was obtained from a girl under 18 with multiple sclerosis. Material: blood.

CDR3 sequence (DNA): TGTGCCAGCAGTTACTCCATCCCCGAGTCCCGGGACAGGGGATGGGATACGCAGTATTTT. Protein sequence: CASSYSIPESRDRGWDTQYF. The gene calls are TRBV6-5 and TRBJ2-3; 10 bases map to TRBD1. The germline V gene encodes CDR1 MNHEY and CDR2 SVGAGI. The junction had 18 bases not matched to a gene; V was cut back by 0 bases and J by 6 bases. The CDR3 sequence is 20 residues long.